This TCR beta chain was recorded in a study of cytomegalovirus exposure and HLA in healthy donors. The CDR3 has 15 residues. The ends lost 6 bases at V and 5 bases at J; junction bases unmatched: 9. Germline lookup yields CDR1 ENHRY and CDR2 SYGVKD. Vbeta (60) and Jbeta (13) primers were used in the PCR. The data were produced by immunoSEQ multiplex PCR, yet TCRdb's version contains in-frame clones alone and is incomplete. The data show tens of thousands of clones, 78% seen once. The TCR sequence derives from a woman in her thirties or forties in good health and CMV-seropositive. The sequenced sample consisted of PBMCs. The V call is TRBV10-3, the J call TRBJ2-7; 11 positions agree with TRBD2. The CDR3, as DNA: TGTGCCATCAGAGATACTAGCGGGAGTATCAACGAGCAGTACTTC. This encodes CAIRDTSGSINEQYF.